The following is a TCR beta chain sequence with its context. TCRdb's table, derived via immunoSEQ multiplex PCR, lists solely in-frame clones and lacks some. Of some 120,000 clones in the sample, 85% to 95% were seen once. This sample is drawn from a study of control samples from healthy donors and cancer patients. The CDR3 covers 16 residues. From germline, CDR1 is SGHDT and CDR2 YYEEEE. J gave up 3 bases and V 4 bases, and 12 bases lay outside the gene matches. The chain has TRBV5-6 and TRBJ1-2, with 7 bases identical to TRBD1. Sequenced input: PBMCs. This sequence originates from a man older than 75 with head and neck cancer. CDR3: CASSRGTELFYYGYTF. As DNA, the CDR3 is TGTGCCAGCAGCAGAGGGACAGAGTTATTCTACTATGGCTACACCTTC.